This T cell receptor (beta chain) was captured by sequencing in a study of Graves' ophthalmopathy and Graves' hyperthyroidism. Study results and limitations: At about 70% sensitivity and over 72% specificity, the model predicted progression of the ophthalmopathy. Blood shared most expanded thyroid clonotypes above 0.001 frequency.

As to this clonotype: Its antigen is not identified.

Deletions cut 1 base from V and 2 bases from J, with 13 bases between. CDR1 and CDR2 (germline): DFQATT, SNEGSKA (reference sequence). The CDR3 runs to 15 residues. Moderate-to-severe activity, CAS ≥3, NOSPECS ≥4 and a duration under 3 months were seen in donors with ophthalmopathy. Other autoimmune disease, uncontrolled infection, pregnancy and lactation led to exclusion. Scientists amplified the TCR beta CDR3 regions from RNA transcripts. The authors performed first-round RT-PCR with HTBI primers and then a second-round multiplex PCR. TCRdb re-called the multiplex PCR reads through MiXCR, storing one row per CDR3 protein. The sample lists about 14,000 distinct CDR3 sequences, about half occurring once.

The chain is built from TRBV20-1 and TRBJ2-3, with D tentatively TRBD2 (5 bases). This receptor was obtained from a woman younger than 45 with Graves' ophthalmopathy. The sample comprised peripheral blood. The CDR3 coding sequence is TGCAGTGCTAGAGTAGGAGGCCAGCACACAGATACGCAGTATTTT. Protein: CSARVGGQHTDTQYF.